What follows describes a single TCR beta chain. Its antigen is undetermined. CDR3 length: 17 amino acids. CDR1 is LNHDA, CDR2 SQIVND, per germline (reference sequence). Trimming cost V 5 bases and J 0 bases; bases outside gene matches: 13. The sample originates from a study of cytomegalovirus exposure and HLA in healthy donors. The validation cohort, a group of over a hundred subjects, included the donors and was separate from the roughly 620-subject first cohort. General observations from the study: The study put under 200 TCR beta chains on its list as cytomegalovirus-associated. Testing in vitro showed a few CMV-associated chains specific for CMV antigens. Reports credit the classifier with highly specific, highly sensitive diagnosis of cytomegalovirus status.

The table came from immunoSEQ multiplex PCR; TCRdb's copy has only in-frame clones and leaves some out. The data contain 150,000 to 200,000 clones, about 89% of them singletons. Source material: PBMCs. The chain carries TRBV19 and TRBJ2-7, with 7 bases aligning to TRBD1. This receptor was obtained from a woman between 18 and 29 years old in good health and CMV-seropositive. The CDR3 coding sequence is TGTGCCAGTAGTCCGTCGACAGGGCAAGGGTCCTCCTACGAGCAGTACTTC. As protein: CASSPSTGQGSSYEQYF.